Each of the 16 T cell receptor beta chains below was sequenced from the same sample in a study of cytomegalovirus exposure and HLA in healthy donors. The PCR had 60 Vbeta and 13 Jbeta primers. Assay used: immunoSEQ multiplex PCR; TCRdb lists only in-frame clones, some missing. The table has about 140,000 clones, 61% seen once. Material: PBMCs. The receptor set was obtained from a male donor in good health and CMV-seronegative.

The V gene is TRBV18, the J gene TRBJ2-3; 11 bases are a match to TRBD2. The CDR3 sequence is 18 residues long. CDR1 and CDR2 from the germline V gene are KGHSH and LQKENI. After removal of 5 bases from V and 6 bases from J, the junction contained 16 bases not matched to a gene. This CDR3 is CASSAPGETSGAPDTQYF. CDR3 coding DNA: TGTGCCAGCTCAGCCCCTGGGGAGACTAGCGGGGCACCTGATACGCAGTATTTT.

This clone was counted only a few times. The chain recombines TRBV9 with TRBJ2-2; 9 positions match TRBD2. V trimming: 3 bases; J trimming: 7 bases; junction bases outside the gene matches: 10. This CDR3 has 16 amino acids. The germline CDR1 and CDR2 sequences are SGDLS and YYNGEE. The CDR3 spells CASSARTGTSIGELFF. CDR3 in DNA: TGTGCCAGCAGCGCGAGAACCGGGACTAGCATCGGGGAGCTGTTTTTT.

This CDR3 reads CASSSSGTVNSPLHF. The CDR3 nucleotides read TGTGCCAGCAGCTCTTCGGGGACAGTAAATTCACCCCTCCACTTT. This rearrangement joins TRBV11-2 to TRBJ1-6; 7 nucleotides line up with TRBD1. J gave up 7 bases and V 4 bases, and 7 bases lay outside the gene matches. There are 15 residues in the CDR3. Per germline, CDR1 SGHAT and CDR2 FQNNGV. The variable domain in full, with the rest retrieved from reference TRBV11-2 and TRBJ1-6, is EAGVAQSPRYKIIEKRQSVAFWCNPISGHATLYWYQQILGQGPKLLIQFQNNGVVDDSQLPKDRFSAERLKGVDSTLKIQPAKLEDSAVYLCASSSSGTVNSPLHFGNGTRLTVT.

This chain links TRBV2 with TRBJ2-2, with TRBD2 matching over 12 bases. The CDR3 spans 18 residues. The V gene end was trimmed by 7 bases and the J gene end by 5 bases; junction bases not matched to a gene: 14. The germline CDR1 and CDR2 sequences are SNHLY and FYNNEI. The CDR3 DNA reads TGTGCCAGCATCTTTCTAGCGGGGGGGCCTCGGGGAACCGGGGAGCTGTTTTTT. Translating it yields CASIFLAGGPRGTGELFF.

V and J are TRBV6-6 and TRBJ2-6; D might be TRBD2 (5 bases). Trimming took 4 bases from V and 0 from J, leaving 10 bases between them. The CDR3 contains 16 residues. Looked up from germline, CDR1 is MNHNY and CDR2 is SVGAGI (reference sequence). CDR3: CASSWTPNSGANVLTF. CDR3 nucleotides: TGTGCCAGCAGTTGGACTCCCAACTCTGGGGCCAACGTCCTGACTTTC.

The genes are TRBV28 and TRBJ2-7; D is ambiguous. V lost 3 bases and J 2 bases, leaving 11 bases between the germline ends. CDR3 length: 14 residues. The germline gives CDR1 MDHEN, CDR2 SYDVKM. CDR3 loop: CASSFEMMAYEQYF. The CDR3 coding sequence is TGTGCCAGCAGTTTTGAGATGATGGCCTACGAGCAGTACTTC. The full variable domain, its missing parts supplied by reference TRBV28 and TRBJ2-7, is DVKVTQSSRYLVKRTGEKVFLECVQDMDHENMFWYRQDPGLGLRLIYFSYDVKMKEKGDIPEGYSVSREKKERFSLILESASTNQTSMYLCASSFEMMAYEQYFGPGTRLTVT.

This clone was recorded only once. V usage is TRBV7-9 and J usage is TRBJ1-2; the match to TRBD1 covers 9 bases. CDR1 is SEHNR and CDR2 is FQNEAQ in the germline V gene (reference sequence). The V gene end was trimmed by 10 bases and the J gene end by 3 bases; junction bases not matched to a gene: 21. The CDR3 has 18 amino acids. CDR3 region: CATISREKQGARDYGYTF. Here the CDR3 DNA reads TGTGCCACCATCTCGCGGGAGAAACAGGGGGCGAGAGACTATGGCTACACCTTC.

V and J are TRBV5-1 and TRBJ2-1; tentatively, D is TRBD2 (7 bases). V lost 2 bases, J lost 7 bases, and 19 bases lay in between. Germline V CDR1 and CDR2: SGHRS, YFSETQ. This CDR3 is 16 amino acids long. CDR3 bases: TGCGCCAGCAGCTTAGTAGGGGGGGGAGCCCTGAATGAGCAGTTCTTC. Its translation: CASSLVGGGALNEQFF.

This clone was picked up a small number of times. The CDR3 is CASTGAGQWNSPLHF. The DNA for the CDR3 is TGTGCCAGCACTGGAGCCGGACAGTGGAATTCACCCCTCCACTTT. The chain is built from TRBV6-1 and TRBJ1-6; tentative D call: TRBD1 (6 bases). Trimming cost V 7 bases and J 7 bases, with 17 bases left between them. Germline V gene lookup returns CDR1 MNHNS and CDR2 SASEGT. The CDR3 is 15 amino acids.

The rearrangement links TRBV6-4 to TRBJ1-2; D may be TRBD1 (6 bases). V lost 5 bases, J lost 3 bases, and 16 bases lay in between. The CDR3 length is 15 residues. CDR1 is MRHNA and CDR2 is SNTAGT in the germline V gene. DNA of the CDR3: TGTGCCAGCAGTATGTCTCCGACAGGATACTATGGCTACACCTTC. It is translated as CASSMSPTGYYGYTF.

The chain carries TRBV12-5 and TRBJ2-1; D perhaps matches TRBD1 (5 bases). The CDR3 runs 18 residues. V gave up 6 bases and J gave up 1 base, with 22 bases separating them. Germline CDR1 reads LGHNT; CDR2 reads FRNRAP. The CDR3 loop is CASGPRDSVNGSYNEQFF. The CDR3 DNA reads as TGTGCTAGTGGCCCCAGGGATTCGGTCAACGGATCCTACAATGAGCAGTTCTTC.

The CDR3 nucleotides are TGTGCCAGCAGCTACGGACAGGGGAGCACAGATACGCAGTATTTT. Translating it yields CASSYGQGSTDTQYF. This sequence joins TRBV11-1 and TRBJ2-3; 9 bases fit TRBD1. This CDR3 comprises 15 residues. Germline-derived CDR1 and CDR2 are SGHAT and FQDESV (reference sequence). V dropped 4 bases and J dropped 0; count of bases not matched to a gene: 2. The variable domain in full, completed from reference TRBV11-1 and TRBJ2-3, reads EAEVAQSPRYKITEKSQAVAFWCDPISGHATLYWYRQILGQGPELLVQFQDESVVDDSQLPKDRFSAERLKGVDSTLKIQPAELGDSAMYLCASSYGQGSTDTQYFGPGTRLTVL.

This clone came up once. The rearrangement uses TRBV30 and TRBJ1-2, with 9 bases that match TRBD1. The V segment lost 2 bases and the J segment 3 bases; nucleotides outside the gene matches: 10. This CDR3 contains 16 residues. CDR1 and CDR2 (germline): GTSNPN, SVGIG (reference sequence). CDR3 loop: CAWSITGGLQDYGYTF. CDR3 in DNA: TGTGCCTGGAGTATTACAGGGGGCCTCCAAGACTATGGCTACACCTTC.

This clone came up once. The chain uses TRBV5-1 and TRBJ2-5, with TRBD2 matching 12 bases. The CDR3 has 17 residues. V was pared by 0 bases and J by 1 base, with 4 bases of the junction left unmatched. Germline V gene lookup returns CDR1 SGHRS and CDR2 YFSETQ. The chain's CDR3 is CASSLGLAGASQETQYF. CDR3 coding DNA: TGCGCCAGCAGCTTGGGACTAGCGGGGGCCTCCCAAGAGACCCAGTACTTC.

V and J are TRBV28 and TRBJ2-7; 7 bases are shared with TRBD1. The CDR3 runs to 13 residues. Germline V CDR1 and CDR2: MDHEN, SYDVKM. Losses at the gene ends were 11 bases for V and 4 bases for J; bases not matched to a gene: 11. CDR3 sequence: CASRPGQEYEQYF. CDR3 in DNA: TGTGCCTCCCGACCCGGACAGGAGTACGAGCAGTACTTC.

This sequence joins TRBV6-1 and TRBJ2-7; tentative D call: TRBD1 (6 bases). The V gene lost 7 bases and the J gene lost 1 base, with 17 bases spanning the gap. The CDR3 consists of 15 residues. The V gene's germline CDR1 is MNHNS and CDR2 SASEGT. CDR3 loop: CASTTGQQNSYEQYF. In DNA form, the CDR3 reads TGTGCCAGCACGACAGGACAGCAAAATTCCTACGAGCAGTACTTC.